The rows below give T cell receptor beta chains drawn from one sample of a study of shared clonotypes between healthy human individuals. Profiled with immunoSEQ multiplex PCR; TCRdb holds only in-frame clones, not every one. The table lists 950,000 to 1,100,000 clones, under 80% of them singletons. The specimen sequenced was memory CD4+ T cells sorted from blood. All receptors come from a man aged 18 to 35 in good health. Each CDR3 is given with its conserved first and last residue. The D gene is left open where the match is weak. Clone size is not always given. Where it is, it says once, few, many or a class for expanded clones.

j_call	v_call	d_call	clone_size	cdr3_nt	cdr3_aa
TRBJ2-3	TRBV7-6	.	.	TGTGCCAGCAGCTGGGTGGCGGCAGATACGCAGTATTTT	CASSWVAADTQYF
TRBJ1-4	TRBV6-5	.	.	TGTGCCAGCAGTTACTCCCCTAATGAAAAACTGTTTTTT	CASSYSPNEKLFF
TRBJ2-2	TRBV2	.	.	TGTGCCAGCAGTTCCGGACTGAACACCGGGGAGCTGTTTTTT	CASSSGLNTGELFF
TRBJ2-1	TRBV27	TRBD2	.	TGTGCCAGCAGTTCACCGGGACTAGCGGGGGGGTCAGATGAGCAGTTCTTC	CASSSPGLAGGSDEQFF
TRBJ2-7	TRBV19	.	.	TGTGCCAGTAGTCGACAGGCGAGCTCCTACGAGCAGTACTTC	CASSRQASSYEQYF
TRBJ2-7	TRBV27	TRBD1	.	TGTGCCAGCAGTCAGGGACAGGGGGCCGAGCAGTACTTC	CASSQGQGAEQYF
TRBJ1-2	TRBV28	.	.	TGTGCCAGCAGTTTAGGGGAAAGTGGCTACACCTTC	CASSLGESGYTF
TRBJ1-2	TRBV25-1	.	.	TGTGCCAGCAGTGAAGAAGGATCAAGGACCATGGGCTACACCTTC	CASSEEGSRTMGYTF
TRBJ2-7	TRBV6-5	.	.	TGTGCCAGCAGTTACCAAGCGGACTACGAGCAGTACTTC	CASSYQADYEQYF
TRBJ2-1	TRBV7-3	TRBD2	.	TGTGCCAGCAGCCTGGGAAGCGGGGGTCTGAGTGACAATGAGCAGTTCTTC	CASSLGSGGLSDNEQFF
TRBJ2-1	TRBV4-1	.	.	TGCGCCAGCAGCCATTACAATGAGCAGTTCTTC	CASSHYNEQFF
TRBJ2-7	TRBV30	.	.	TGTGCCTGGAGTGAAGCCTACGAGCAGTACTTC	CAWSEAYEQYF
TRBJ2-2	TRBV5-1	TRBD1	.	TGCGCCAGCCTCTCCGCAGGGACAGCGAACACCGGGGAGCTGTTTTTT	CASLSAGTANTGELFF
TRBJ1-2	TRBV12-5	.	few	TGTGCTAGTGGTTTCGATCTAGGGGGCTACACCTTC	CASGFDLGGYTF
TRBJ1-1	TRBV5-6	.	.	TGTGCCAGCAGCTTGGTCCGGAACACTGAAGCTTTCTTT	CASSLVRNTEAFF
TRBJ1-2	TRBV30	TRBD1	.	TGTGCCTGGAGTACAGGGGGATATGGCTACACCTTC	CAWSTGGYGYTF
TRBJ2-7	TRBV5-1	TRBD1	.	TGCGCCAGCAGCTTGGTCTCCGGGACAGGGGGCGACGAGCAGTACTTC	CASSLVSGTGGDEQYF
TRBJ1-4	TRBV5-1	.	.	TGCGCCAGCAGCTCAGACAGTTTAAAGGAAAAACTGTTTTTT	CASSSDSLKEKLFF
TRBJ2-1	TRBV30	.	few	TGTGCCTGGAGACTAGTGAATGAGCAGTTCTTC	CAWRLVNEQFF
TRBJ1-1	TRBV5-1	.	.	TGCGCCAGCAGCTTGCAGCAGCGACCGATGAACACTGAAGCTTTCTTT	CASSLQQRPMNTEAFF
TRBJ2-3	TRBV5-1	TRBD2	.	TGCGCCAGCAGTAATAGCGGGGCGGGAGATACGCAGTATTTT	CASSNSGAGDTQYF
TRBJ1-6	TRBV19	.	.	TGTGCCAGTAACAAGGGGGTTTCACCCCTCCACTTT	CASNKGVSPLHF
TRBJ2-3	TRBV28	TRBD2	many	TGTGCCAGCACCATAGCGGGGCTCACAGATACGCAGTATTTT	CASTIAGLTDTQYF
TRBJ2-6	TRBV14	TRBD2	.	TGTGCCAGCAGCCCCTGGGAGGGACGGCTTATCTCTGGGGCCAACGTCCTGACTTTC	CASSPWEGRLISGANVLTF
TRBJ1-6	TRBV10-3	.	.	TGTGCCATCAGTCTAGGGGGTGAAAATTCACCCCTCCACTTT	CAISLGGENSPLHF
TRBJ2-5	TRBV18	.	once	TGTGCCAGCTCACCCACGGCTCAAGAGACCCAGTACTTC	CASSPTAQETQYF
TRBJ2-1	TRBV7-9	TRBD1	.	TGTGCCAGCAGCCTGGACAGGGCTCAGTACAATGAGCAGTTCTTC	CASSLDRAQYNEQFF
TRBJ1-1	TRBV25-1	.	.	TGTGCCAGCAGCTGGAACGTTGTAGCTGAAGCTTTCTTT	CASSWNVVAEAFF
TRBJ2-1	TRBV2	.	.	TGTGCCAGCATCAGCCTATCTCCGGGACCAGCCCAGTTCTTC	CASISLSPGPAQFF
TRBJ2-7	TRBV7-9	.	.	TGTGCCAGCAGCTTAGCGGGTACAAACTACGAGCAGTACTTC	CASSLAGTNYEQYF
TRBJ2-1	TRBV2	.	.	TGTGCCAGCAGAGGACTCTACAATGAGCAGTTCTTC	CASRGLYNEQFF
TRBJ1-5	TRBV6-1	.	.	TGTGCCAGCATAAGCCAGGGGAATCAGCCCCAGCATTTT	CASISQGNQPQHF